This T cell receptor beta chain was sequenced for a study of blood T cells in healthy people across ages. Each donor had around 9.2 milliliters of peripheral blood drawn. This CDR3 is built from 14 residues. Per germline, CDR1 SQVTM and CDR2 ANQGSEA. Trimming pared 3 bases from V and 0 bases from J, leaving 11 bases between. Then a second PCR, running roughly 7 to 11 cycles, was carried out with a sample-barcoded 5' primer and a J-beta primer mix. Each cDNA molecule was tagged by a template-switch adaptor with 12 random nucleotides. A single record per CDR3 protein comes from TCRdb applying MiXCR to the 5' RACE reads. The sample lists roughly 1.9 million distinct CDR3 sequences; about two fifths were seen once.

The sequence derives from a human donor in good health. The sequenced sample was blood. The chain carries TRBV29-1 and TRBJ1-1; D is uncertain. CDR3 residues: CSVELQKMNTEAFF. The CDR3 nucleotides read TGCAGCGTTGAGTTGCAGAAGATGAACACTGAAGCTTTCTTT.